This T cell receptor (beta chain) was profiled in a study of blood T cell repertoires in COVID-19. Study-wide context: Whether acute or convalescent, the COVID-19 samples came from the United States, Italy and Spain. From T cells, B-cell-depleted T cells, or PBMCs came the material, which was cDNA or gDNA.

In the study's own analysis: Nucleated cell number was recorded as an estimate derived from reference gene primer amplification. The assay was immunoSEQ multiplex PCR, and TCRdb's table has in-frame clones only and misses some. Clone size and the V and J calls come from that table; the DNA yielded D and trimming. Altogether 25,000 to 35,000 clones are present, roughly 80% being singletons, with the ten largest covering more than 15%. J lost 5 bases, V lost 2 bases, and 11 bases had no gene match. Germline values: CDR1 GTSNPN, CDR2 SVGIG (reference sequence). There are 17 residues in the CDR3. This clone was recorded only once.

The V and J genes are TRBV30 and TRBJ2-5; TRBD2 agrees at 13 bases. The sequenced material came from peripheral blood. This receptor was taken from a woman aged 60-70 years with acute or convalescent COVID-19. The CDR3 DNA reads TGTGCCTGGAGTCCGACTAAACTAGCGGGGGGGCCGGAGACCCAGTACTTC. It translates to CAWSPTKLAGGPETQYF. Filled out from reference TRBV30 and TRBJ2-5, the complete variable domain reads SQTIHQWPATLVQPVGSPLSLECTVEGTSNPNLYWYRQAAGRGLQLLFYSVGIGQISSEVPQNLSASRPQDRQFILSSKKLLLSDSGFYLCAWSPTKLAGGPETQYFGPGTRLLVL.